The 10 T cell receptor beta chains below all came from one sample that was sequenced in a study of T cell responses to AZD1222 COVID-19 vaccine. The protocol was immunoSEQ multiplex PCR, while the TCRdb copy is restricted to in-frame clones and leaves out a portion. The table records 85,000 to 130,000 clones, about 83% of them present only once. The sequencing here drew on peripheral blood, taken on day 0 of AZD1222 vaccination. These receptor sequences come from an adult in good health.

V gene TRBV28 combines with J gene TRBJ1-1, with 12 bases that match TRBD1. This CDR3 is 16 amino acids long. The ends lost 6 bases at V and 4 bases at J; junction bases unmatched: 9. Germline V gene data show CDR1 as MDHEN and CDR2 as SYDVKM. The CDR3 reads CASRPGTGGVPTEAFF. For the CDR3, the DNA is TGTGCCAGCAGACCCGGGACAGGGGGCGTCCCCACTGAAGCTTTCTTT.

The CDR3 coding sequence is TGCGCCAGCAAAAGGGCTAGCGGGGGACGCGCTACCTACAATGAGCAGTTCTTC. This encodes CASKRASGGRATYNEQFF. V and J are TRBV5-1 and TRBJ2-1; 10 bases agree with TRBD2. The germline CDR1 and CDR2 sequences are SGHRS and YFSETQ. This CDR3 spans 18 amino acids. The V segment lost 6 bases and the J segment 2 bases; nucleotides outside the gene matches: 14.

The chain combines TRBV27 with TRBJ1-3; D remains unclear. The CDR3 runs 13 residues. Germline-derived CDR1 and CDR2 are MNHEY and SMNVEV (reference sequence). The V and J ends lost 2 bases and 4 bases respectively, with 6 bases between them. The CDR3: CASSLVGGNTIYF. CDR3 sequence (DNA): TGTGCCAGCAGTTTAGTTGGGGGAAACACCATATATTTT.

This chain uses TRBV7-6 with TRBJ2-3; the match to TRBD2 covers 12 bases. Unmatched junction bases numbered 12, after V lost 4 bases and J lost 7 bases. The CDR3 is 17 residues long. The germline V gene encodes CDR1 SGHVS and CDR2 FNYEAQ. The CDR3, as DNA: TGTGCCAGCAGCTCAGCCCCCCCTAGCGGGGGGGGTTATACGCAGTATTTT. Its translation is CASSSAPPSGGGYTQYF.

The chain links TRBV5-1 to TRBJ1-1; unclear D gene. With 0 bases removed from V and 4 bases from J, the gap between germline ends came to 10 bases. The length of the CDR3 is 14 residues. Germline lookup yields CDR1 SGHRS and CDR2 YFSETQ. The CDR3 region is CASSLGGFGTEAFF. CDR3 in DNA: TGCGCCAGCAGCTTGGGAGGGTTCGGCACTGAAGCTTTCTTT.

The V call is TRBV7-9, the J call TRBJ1-2; the match to TRBD1 covers 7 bases. After removal of 4 bases from V and 8 bases from J, the junction contained 16 bases not matched to a gene. The length of the CDR3 is 16 residues. Germline V gene lookup returns CDR1 SEHNR and CDR2 FQNEAQ (reference sequence). CDR3: CASSYPRDREGGGYTF. The CDR3, as DNA: TGTGCCAGCAGCTACCCCCGGGACAGAGAAGGTGGGGGCTACACCTTC.

The chain carries TRBV5-4 and TRBJ2-1; possibly TRBD2 for D (6 bases). The CDR3 runs 14 residues. Per the germline V gene, CDR1 is SGHNT and CDR2 is YYREEE (reference sequence). Trimming left V 4 bases short and J 10 bases short, with 18 bases between. CDR3 sequence reads: CASSADPGLREQFF. CDR3 DNA: TGTGCCAGCAGCGCAGACCCGGGACTCCGGGAGCAGTTCTTC.

The rearrangement joins TRBV7-6 to TRBJ2-3; 13 nucleotides match TRBD2. Per the germline V gene, CDR1 is SGHVS and CDR2 is FNYEAQ. Trimming removed 2 bases from V and 7 bases from J; junction bases left unmatched: 6. The CDR3 sequence is 16 residues long. The DNA for the CDR3 is TGTGCCAGCAGCTTAAAACTAGCGGGGGGGCCGTATACGCAGTATTTT. Translated, it gives CASSLKLAGGPYTQYF.

The chain uses TRBV28 and TRBJ2-7, with a possible D match to TRBD2 (6 bases). CDR1 and CDR2 from the germline V gene are MDHEN and SYDVKM. The V end lost 6 bases, the J end lost 4 bases, and 13 bases lay between the germline ends. The CDR3 runs to 13 residues. The CDR3 here is CASRSSGRYEQYF. CDR3 DNA: TGTGCCAGCAGAAGTAGCGGCAGGTACGAGCAGTACTTC. Complete variable domain (other parts from reference TRBV28 and TRBJ2-7): DVKVTQSSRYLVKRTGEKVFLECVQDMDHENMFWYRQDPGLGLRLIYFSYDVKMKEKGDIPEGYSVSREKKERFSLILESASTNQTSMYLCASRSSGRYEQYFGPGTRLTVT.

This chain uses TRBV7-3 with TRBJ2-5, with D maybe TRBD1 (5 bases). CDR3 size: 15 residues. V lost 0 bases and J lost 1, with 9 bases in between. Looked up from germline, CDR1 is SGHTA and CDR2 is FQGTGA. The CDR3 region is CASSLTWGRQETQYF. The DNA for the CDR3 is TGTGCCAGCAGCTTAACATGGGGCCGCCAAGAGACCCAGTACTTC.